The source of this T cell receptor beta chain is a study of tumor-infiltrating lymphocytes in localized non-small cell lung cancer. Study-wide points: Different pieces of the same tissue went to different assays, confounding technical variation with intratumor heterogeneity. IM1 and IM2 tumors showed no difference in T-cell fraction. Higher tumor T cell infiltration than in uninvolved lung was supported by TCRbeta sequencing.

Here immunoSEQ multiplex PCR was the method, and the copy in TCRdb shows in-frame clones only, minus some. The sample carries under 15,000 clones, approximately 85% recorded once. A word on this clone: What it recognizes is unknown. One end of the junction does not line up with germline, which may come from a read error.

The CDR3 runs to 16 residues. Germline CDR1 and CDR2: SSHAT and FNYEAQ (reference sequence). This sequence was found in a human donor with non-small cell lung cancer. Sequenced input: uninvolved lung tissue not adjacent to the tumor. This chain joins TRBV7-7 and TRBJ1-2; the D gene is possibly TRBD1 (5 bases). The CDR3 nucleotides are TGTGCTAGCAGCTTAGGAGTAGGGACGAGTAGCTATGGCTACACCTTC. It yields the protein CASSLGVGTSSYGYTF.